This record covers a single T cell receptor beta chain. Original handling: The authors estimated nucleated cell counts from reference gene primer amplification. Data came from immunoSEQ multiplex PCR; TCRdb stores just in-frame clones and leaves some out. V and J calls and clone size come straight from that table; D and trimming were deduced from the DNA. The sample lists approximately 220,000 clones, approximately 83% occurring once. J was trimmed by 8 bases and V by 5 bases; bases with no gene match: 12. The CDR3 has 15 amino acids. Germline lookup yields CDR1 SGHNT and CDR2 YENEEA. The data stem from a study of blood T cell repertoires in COVID-19. Study summary: The United States, Italy and Spain provided the acute and convalescent COVID-19 samples. Nucleic acid was either cDNA or gDNA, and it came from T cells, B-cell-depleted T cells, or PBMCs.

The sequence derives from a woman in her thirties who had recovered from COVID-19. This rearrangement joins TRBV11-3 to TRBJ2-1; 7 nucleotides match TRBD2. Input material: peripheral blood. Here the CDR3 reads CASSVRAGAPHEQFF. DNA of the CDR3: TGTGCCAGCAGCGTCCGCGCGGGAGCCCCCCATGAGCAGTTCTTC.